This TCR beta chain was recovered during a study of T cell responses to AZD1222 COVID-19 vaccine. Clones were read by immunoSEQ multiplex PCR, and TCRdb kept only the in-frame ones, dropping some. The sample shows roughly 150,000 clones, 90% to 95% of them seen only once. Trimming stripped 4 bases from V and 9 bases from J, with 19 bases between. Germline V gene lookup returns CDR1 SNHLY and CDR2 FYNNEI. The CDR3 totals 16 residues. Study conclusions and caveats: Repertoires were obtained solely post-peak T cell response. The donor cohort was predominantly white British with a female majority, and clonal diversity may have been underestimated.

Points on this clone: What it recognizes is unknown.

This receptor was obtained from an adult in good health. This sequence joins TRBV2 and TRBJ1-6; no reliable D call. Source: peripheral blood, taken on day 0 of AZD1222 vaccination. CDR3 coding DNA: TGTGCCAGCAGTGTTCAAGGTCGGTTCGGGATTTCACCCCTCCACTTT. It yields the protein CASSVQGRFGISPLHF.